This entry lists 15 T cell receptor beta chains sequenced from one sample in a study of CD8 T cells in ankylosing spondylitis (dated by TCRdb to 2017 to 2019). Receptor amplification or capture employed 5' RACE. Sequencing took place on an Illumina HiSeq 2500. TCRdb's own reprocessing of the public reads used fastp at Q25 and MiXCR and kept productive beta chains. Every CDR3 protein is listed once, alongside the most common genes and DNA of its rows. Across this sample there are around 130,000 distinct CDR3 sequences, with over 6.5% seen only once. 12% of the sample is in the top ten clones. The sample was blood, either unsorted or a sorted T cell fraction (not recorded which). The receptors shown here come from a male donor with ankylosing spondylitis or in good health (not recorded which).

This clonotype was detected ten times or more. Here the CDR3 DNA reads TGCAGTGTCGTACCAGGGTTCCAAGAGACCCAGTACTTC. Residues: CSVVPGFQETQYF. This chain links TRBV20-1 with TRBJ2-5; D is possibly TRBD1 (5 bases). Per germline, CDR1 DFQATT and CDR2 SNEGSKA (reference sequence). The germline V and J ends were trimmed by 7 bases and 1 base, with 13 bases remaining between them. The CDR3 extends over 13 amino acids.

This clonotype occurred a few times. The V and J genes are TRBV6-5 and TRBJ1-6; D call uncertain. The CDR3 spans 15 residues. V was clipped by 0 bases and J by 8 bases, with 11 bases between them. CDR1 is MNHEY and CDR2 is SVGAGI in the germline V gene. DNA of the CDR3: TGTGCCAGCAGTTACTCCCCCAGGAGGGATTCACCCCTCCACTTT. Translated: CASSYSPRRDSPLHF.

This clonotype was seen at least ten times. This rearrangement joins TRBV12-3 or TRBV12-4 to TRBJ1-5; 7 nucleotides agree with TRBD1. The CDR3 consists of 14 residues. Unmatched junction bases numbered 2, after V lost 5 bases and J lost 1 base. The CDR3 loop reads CASSPGGSNQPQHF. Here the CDR3 DNA reads TGTGCCAGCAGTCCAGGGGGGAGCAATCAGCCCCAGCATTTT.

This clonotype has ten or more counts. This chain joins TRBV20-1 and TRBJ1-2; 8 bases are shared with TRBD1. The CDR3 runs to 12 residues. From germline, CDR1 is DFQATT and CDR2 SNEGSKA (reference sequence). The trim removed 5 bases at V and 5 bases at J, leaving 4 bases unmatched. CDR3 loop: CSARQGTYGYTF. The CDR3, as DNA: TGCAGTGCTCGACAGGGGACATATGGCTACACCTTC.

This clonotype was recorded many times. CDR3 protein: CASSLRVSPEQYF. The CDR3 DNA sequence: TGTGCCAGCAGCTTAAGAGTTTCCCCCGAGCAGTACTTC. The chain has TRBV7-8 and TRBJ2-7; D not resolved. With 2 bases removed from V and 6 bases from J, the gap between germline ends came to 11 bases. CDR3 length: 13 residues. Germline lookup yields CDR1 SGHVS and CDR2 FQNEAQ.

This clonotype has a count of ten or more. This chain connects TRBV20-1 to TRBJ2-1; tentatively, D is TRBD1 (6 bases). Trimming left V 8 bases short and J 6 bases short, with 17 bases between. From germline, CDR1 is DFQATT and CDR2 SNEGSKA (reference sequence). CDR3 length equals 13 residues. The CDR3 DNA follows: TGCAGTTCTCGGGACACAGGCATCAATGAGCAGTTCTTC. Translating gives CSSRDTGINEQFF.

This clonotype was observed many times. The chain couples TRBV28 to TRBJ2-1; a weak D match, TRBD1 (5 bases). The germline gives CDR1 MDHEN, CDR2 SYDVKM. The CDR3 contains 15 residues. V lost 6 bases, J lost 7 bases, and 19 bases lay in between. The CDR3 sequence is CASSPLGAQVNEQFF. CDR3 bases: TGTGCCAGCAGCCCCCTTGGTGCACAGGTGAATGAGCAGTTCTTC.

The chain uses TRBV3-1 and TRBJ2-7; D is unresolved. With 0 bases removed from V and 5 bases from J, the gap between germline ends came to 8 bases. Per the germline V gene, CDR1 is LGHDT and CDR2 is YNNKEL (reference sequence). The CDR3 runs to 13 residues. Here the CDR3 reads CASSQEGLHEQYF. CDR3 nucleotides: TGTGCCAGCAGCCAAGAAGGGCTCCACGAGCAGTACTTC.

The chain is built from TRBV18 and TRBJ1-2; D possibly corresponds to TRBD1 (6 bases). Deletions cut 6 bases from V and 4 bases from J, with 15 bases between. Germline V lookup: CDR1 KGHSH, CDR2 LQKENI. The CDR3 spans 14 residues. DNA for the CDR3: TGTGCCAGCTCCTTTCCGGACAGAGCCTATGGCTACACCTTC. The encoded protein is CASSFPDRAYGYTF.

This clonotype was seen a few times. The chain recombines TRBV2 with TRBJ1-1, with D uncertain. Germline lookup yields CDR1 SNHLY and CDR2 FYNNEI. This CDR3 is 13 amino acids long. V dropped 4 bases and J dropped 1 base, with 7 bases sitting between them. The CDR3 DNA follows: TGTGCCAGCAGTGTCGGGGAGAACACTGAAGCTTTCTTT. Its translation is CASSVGENTEAFF.

This clonotype has a count of ten or more. This chain links TRBV20-1 with TRBJ2-4; D may be TRBD1 or TRBD2 (5 bases each). CDR1 is DFQATT, CDR2 SNEGSKA, per germline (reference sequence). Deletions cut 0 bases from V and 6 bases from J, with 12 bases between. The CDR3 extends over 14 amino acids. The DNA for the CDR3 is TGCAGTGCTAGAGATGGGGCAGGGACAAACATTCAGTACTTC. Its translation is CSARDGAGTNIQYF.

Comments on this clonotype: A much larger clone lies one base from this, so it may be a read error. The rearrangement links TRBV18 to TRBJ1-1; no clear D. The CDR3 length is 15 residues. Trimming stripped 0 bases from V and 2 bases from J, with 10 bases between. CDR1 KGHSH and CDR2 LQKENI come from the germline V gene. In DNA, the CDR3 is TGTGCCAGCTCACCACCGAGCAAGATAAACACTGAAGCTTTCTTT. Protein: CASSPPSKINTEAFF.

The genes are TRBV12-3 or TRBV12-4 and TRBJ1-2; TRBD1 agrees at 10 bases. V was clipped by 3 bases and J by 6 bases; unmatched bases: 1. The CDR3 totals 13 residues. As DNA, the CDR3 is TGTGCCAGCAGTTTGACAGGGGGCAATGGCTACACCTTC. It codes for CASSLTGGNGYTF.

The chain employs TRBV5-5 and TRBJ2-1; 8 bases agree with TRBD2. This CDR3 contains 13 residues. Per the germline V gene, CDR1 is SGHKS and CDR2 is YYEKEE (reference sequence). The V and J ends lost 4 bases and 10 bases, in that order; junction bases with no gene match: 7. CDR3 in DNA: TGTGCCAGCAGCCTCTGGCTAGCGGGCGAGCAGTTCTTC. This codes for CASSLWLAGEQFF.

This clonotype was seen ten or more times. The genes are TRBV29-1 and TRBJ1-2; D is undetermined. V was pared by 7 bases and J by 0 bases, with 9 bases between. CDR1 SQVTM and CDR2 ANQGSEA come from the germline V gene. This CDR3 contains 12 residues. The DNA of the CDR3 is TGCAGCGCCCGAGGATCTAACTATGGCTACACCTTC. Protein product: CSARGSNYGYTF.